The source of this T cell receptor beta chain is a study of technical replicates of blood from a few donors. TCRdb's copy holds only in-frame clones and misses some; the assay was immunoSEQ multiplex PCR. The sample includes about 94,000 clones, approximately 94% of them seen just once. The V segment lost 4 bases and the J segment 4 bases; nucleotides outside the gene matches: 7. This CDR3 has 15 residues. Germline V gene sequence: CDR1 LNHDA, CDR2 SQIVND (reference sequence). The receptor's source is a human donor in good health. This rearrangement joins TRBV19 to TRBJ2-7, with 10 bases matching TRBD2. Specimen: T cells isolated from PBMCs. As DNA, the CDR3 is TGTGCCAGTAGTAACCTAGCGGGAGTTGCGTACGAGCAGTACTTC. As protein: CASSNLAGVAYEQYF.